A single sample is the source of the 13 T cell receptor beta chains below, sequenced in a study of glioma-infiltrating T cells. TCR alpha and beta CDR3 regions were amplified from RNA using iRepertoire nested multiplex PCR. TCRdb re-called the multiplex PCR reads with MiXCR, one entry per CDR3 protein. The top ten hold 30% to 35% of the sample, which has about 110,000 distinct CDR3 sequences, 25% seen once. Sequencing used glioma tissue, nonneoplastic brain tissue, or PBMCs (not recorded which). The receptors were gathered from a human donor with low-grade glioma or glioblastoma, undergoing nonglioma brain surgery, or in good health (not recorded which).

This clonotype came up many times. V usage is TRBV28 and J usage is TRBJ1-6; unclear D gene. Trimming removed 5 bases at V and 5 bases at J, with 16 bases between. There are 16 residues in the CDR3. Germline V gene lookup returns CDR1 MDHEN and CDR2 SYDVKM. CDR3 region: CASSPIWGTDNSPLHF. For the CDR3, the DNA is TGTGCCAGCAGTCCTATCTGGGGTACGGATAATTCACCCCTCCACTTT. The full variable domain, in which reference TRBV28 and TRBJ1-6 provide the parts outside the CDR3, is DVKVTQSSRYLVKRTGEKVFLECVQDMDHENMFWYRQDPGLGLRLIYFSYDVKMKEKGDIPEGYSVSREKKERFSLILESASTNQTSMYLCASSPIWGTDNSPLHFGNGTRLTVT.

The CDR3 DNA sequence: TGTGCCAGCTCACCCACCTTTACAGGGGGCGTGAGCAACGAGCAGTACTTC. Translated: CASSPTFTGGVSNEQYF. This rearrangement joins TRBV18 to TRBJ2-7, with 9 bases aligning to TRBD1. Germline V gene sequence: CDR1 KGHSH, CDR2 LQKENI. The CDR3 has 17 amino acids. Trimming cost V 3 bases and J 5 bases; bases outside gene matches: 14.

V is TRBV29-1 and J is TRBJ2-7; maybe TRBD2 (6 bases). The V end lost 7 bases, the J end lost 9 bases, and 16 bases lay between the germline ends. Per germline, CDR1 SQVTM and CDR2 ANQGSEA. The CDR3 length is 11 residues. CDR3 sequence reads: CSGGDSKGQYF. The CDR3 DNA follows: TGCAGCGGTGGGGACTCAAAGGGGCAGTACTTC.

Points on this clonotype: This clone may be a read error of a much larger clone one base away. The rearrangement links TRBV3-1 to TRBJ2-7; either TRBD1 or TRBD2 may fit D (7 bases each). CDR1 and CDR2 from the germline V gene are LGHDT and YNNKEL (reference sequence). Trimming took 1 base from V and 6 from J, leaving 16 bases between them. This CDR3 spans 15 amino acids. CDR3 amino acids: CASSQGSAGGAEQYF. In DNA form, the CDR3 reads TGTGCCAGCAGCCAAGGCTCCGCAGGGGGGGCCGAGCAGTACTTC.

J is TRBJ1-1 and V is TRBV30; D unresolved. CDR3 length: 13 residues. Germline V gene lookup returns CDR1 GTSNPN and CDR2 SVGIG (reference sequence). Trimming pared 0 bases from V and 1 base from J, leaving 6 bases between. The CDR3, as DNA: TGTGCCTGGAGTGTGGAGGGGAACACTGAAGCTTTCTTT. This encodes CAWSVEGNTEAFF.

Comment on this clonotype: One junction end disagrees with the germline gene, perhaps due to a read error. CDR3 nucleotides: TGTTCCAGTGCAGGGGGCCAGATTGATGAGCATTTCTTT. Translation gives CSSAGGQIDEHFF. This sequence joins TRBV6-2 or TRBV6-3 and TRBJ2-1; 8 nucleotides line up with TRBD1. The CDR3 contains 13 residues. Germline V gene data show CDR1 as MNHEY and CDR2 as SVGEGT.

The chain is built from TRBV12-3 or TRBV12-4 and TRBJ1-5; 9 bases align to TRBD1. Trimming at V came to 1 base and at J to 4 bases, leaving 5 bases not matched to a gene. This CDR3 spans 16 amino acids. In DNA, the CDR3 is TGTGCCAGCAGTTTAGGCGACAGGGGGGGGAATCAGCCCCAGCATTTT. This codes for CASSLGDRGGNQPQHF.

This clonotype was detected many times. This chain links TRBV28 with TRBJ1-1; D not certain. The germline CDR1 and CDR2 sequences are MDHEN and SYDVKM. The CDR3 totals 12 residues. The ends were cut back, 10 bases at V and 6 bases at J, with 15 bases in the middle. CDR3 DNA sequence: TGTGCCACAAATGGTTGGACGTCTGAAGCTTTCTTT. Translation: CATNGWTSEAFF.

This clonotype was recorded once. A much larger clone lies one base from this, so it may be a read error. The chain uses TRBV9 and TRBJ1-6; D is possibly TRBD1 (6 bases). V lost 3 bases and J 7 bases, leaving 14 bases between the germline ends. The CDR3 runs 15 residues. Germline CDR1 and CDR2: SGDLS and YYNGEE. The CDR3 region has the DNA TGTGCCAGCAGCGGAAGCAGGGGCGGAAATTCACCCCTCCACTTT. This gives the protein CASSGSRGGNSPLHF.

This clonotype was found many times. V is TRBV6-1 and J is TRBJ2-1, with 7 bases that match TRBD1. The CDR3 is 15 residues long. Per germline, CDR1 MNHNS and CDR2 SASEGT. Trimming removed 5 bases from V and 8 bases from J; junction bases left unmatched: 12. CDR3 DNA: TGTGCCAGCAGTCGTCGACAGGGCGGTTACGATGAGCAGTTCTTC. Translated: CASSRRQGGYDEQFF.

Only one count was recorded for this clonotype. At one boundary the junction diverges from the germline segment, which might be a read error. The gene calls are TRBV7-9 and TRBJ1-1; TRBD1 is a possible D gene (5 bases). This CDR3 has 15 residues. Germline CDR1 SEHNR, CDR2 FQNEAQ (reference sequence). This CDR3 is CSSSFPRAMNPEAFF. Written as DNA, the CDR3 is TGTTCCAGCAGCTTTCCCAGGGCGATGAACCCTGAAGCTTTCTTT.

Only a few counts were recorded for this clonotype. The chain uses TRBV3-1 and TRBJ2-1, with 9 bases matching TRBD1. The junction had 8 bases not matched to a gene; V was cut back by 4 bases and J by 4 bases. Germline-derived CDR1 and CDR2 are LGHDT and YNNKEL (reference sequence). This CDR3 comprises 16 residues. The CDR3 loop reads CASSPKTGGGYNEQFF. The CDR3 region has the DNA TGTGCCAGCAGCCCCAAGACAGGGGGAGGGTACAATGAGCAGTTCTTC.

This clonotype was counted many times. The CDR3: CASSLLPLSNEQYF. The CDR3 region has the DNA TGTGCCAGCAGTTTACTACCTTTAAGCAACGAGCAGTACTTC. This chain joins TRBV28 and TRBJ2-7; D remains ambiguous. The CDR3 covers 14 residues. The V and J ends lost 2 bases and 5 bases respectively, with 13 bases between them. The germline CDR1 and CDR2 sequences are MDHEN and SYDVKM.